This T cell receptor (beta chain) was recorded in a study of blood T cell repertoires in COVID-19. Study as a whole: PBMCs, B-cell-depleted T cells, or T cells provided the cDNA or gDNA that made up the material.

Data came from immunoSEQ multiplex PCR; TCRdb stores just in-frame clones and leaves some out. The sample includes fewer than 250,000 clones, 88% of them seen just once. Enrollees, about 18 to 89 years old, lived in some 24 US areas. Those designated as exposed participants met a COVID-19 case within 2 weeks before study entry. Per the germline V gene, CDR1 is MNHEY and CDR2 is SVGAGI. Trimming removed 6 bases from V and 0 bases from J, with 8 bases in between. The CDR3 spans 14 residues. This chain uses TRBV6-5 with TRBJ1-4; D gene unclear. Material: PBMCs or T cells enriched from blood (not recorded which). The source of this sequence is a woman under 40 who had been exposed to COVID-19. CDR3 residues: CASSRHATNEKLFF. In DNA, the CDR3 is TGTGCCAGCAGCCGACACGCAACTAATGAAAAACTGTTTTTT.